Below, 9 T cell receptor beta chains from the same sample are listed, as sequenced in a study of cytomegalovirus exposure and HLA in healthy donors. The PCR made use of 60 Vbeta and 13 Jbeta primers. Measured with immunoSEQ multiplex PCR; TCRdb has only the in-frame clones, and not every one. The repertoire holds 85,000 to 130,000 clones, with 75% as singletons. Specimen: PBMCs. These TCRs come from a male donor in good health and CMV-seropositive.

The chain uses TRBV9 and TRBJ2-1; 10 bases match TRBD2. J was trimmed by 7 bases and V by 4 bases; bases with no gene match: 8. This CDR3 comprises 15 residues. The V gene's germline CDR1 is SGDLS and CDR2 YYNGEE. The DNA for the CDR3 is TGTGCCAGCAGCCCCCGAGCGGGGGGGATAAATGAGCAGTTCTTC. This codes for CASSPRAGGINEQFF. Full variable domain (missing parts from reference TRBV9 and TRBJ2-1): DSGVTQTPKHLITATGQRVTLRCSPRSGDLSVYWYQQSLDQGLQFLIQYYNGEERAKGNILERFSAQQFPDLHSELNLSSLELGDSALYFCASSPRAGGINEQFFGPGTRLTVL.

The V gene is TRBV9, the J gene TRBJ2-7; perhaps TRBD2 as D (5 bases). The CDR3 spans 12 residues. The V end was cut by 3 bases, the J end by 6 bases, with 10 bases between. Germline V gene data show CDR1 as SGDLS and CDR2 as YYNGEE. The CDR3 DNA reads as TGTGCCAGCAGCGCTTCGGCGGGCGAGCAGTACTTC. Translation gives CASSASAGEQYF.

V usage is TRBV11-3 and J usage is TRBJ1-6, with D possibly TRBD1 on 5 matching bases. The CDR3 contains 17 residues. Trimming left V 6 bases short and J 7 bases short, with 22 bases between. CDR1 SGHNT and CDR2 YENEEA come from the germline V gene. CDR3 residues: CASRDIPVVGGNSPLHF. CDR3 coding DNA: TGTGCCAGCAGGGATATACCGGTCGTCGGGGGGAATTCACCCCTCCACTTT.

In this sample, this clone turned up a few times. CDR3 in amino acids: CASSLSTSITEAFF. The CDR3 region has the DNA TGTGCCAGCAGTTTATCGACATCAATCACTGAAGCTTTCTTT. The chain links TRBV28 to TRBJ1-1, with no clear D. CDR1 and CDR2 from the germline V gene are MDHEN and SYDVKM. The CDR3 covers 14 residues. Trimming left V 1 base short and J 4 bases short, with 10 bases between.

J is TRBJ2-5 and V is TRBV7-6; 11 bases map to TRBD2. V dropped 5 bases and J dropped 5; count of bases not matched to a gene: 7. Germline V gene lookup returns CDR1 SGHVS and CDR2 FNYEAQ. This CDR3 region has 15 residues. CDR3 DNA sequence: TGTGCCAGCAGCCCTAGCGGGGGGTCGGGGGAGACCCAGTACTTC. Its translation: CASSPSGGSGETQYF.

The rearrangement joins TRBV7-2 to TRBJ2-7; possibly TRBD2 for D (5 bases). V lost 1 base and J lost 6, with 16 bases in between. This CDR3 has 15 residues. The germline V gene has CDR1 SGHTA and CDR2 FQGNSA. CDR3 in amino acids: CASSLEGSLYGEQYF. CDR3 nucleotides: TGTGCCAGCAGCTTAGAAGGGAGTCTCTATGGCGAGCAGTACTTC.

V is TRBV2 and J is TRBJ1-2, with TRBD1 as a possible D gene (5 bases). The CDR3 totals 16 residues. CDR1 SNHLY and CDR2 FYNNEI come from the germline V gene. V was shortened by 3 bases and J by 4 bases, with 18 bases between the two germline ends. CDR3 nucleotides: TGTGCCAGCAGTGATGTCGGCAGGGCCCATGGCTATGGCTACACCTTC. Translation: CASSDVGRAHGYGYTF. Looking up the rest from reference TRBV2 and TRBJ1-2 gives the full variable domain: EPEVTQTPSHQVTQMGQEVILRCVPISNHLYFYWYRQILGQKVEFLVSFYNNEISEKSEIFDDQFSVERPDGSNFTLKIRSTKLEDSAMYFCASSDVGRAHGYGYTFGSGTRLTVV.

This clone came up a few times. This chain links TRBV28 with TRBJ1-1, with D uncertain. The length of the CDR3 is 13 residues. V shed 4 bases and J shed 10 bases, with 16 bases lying between them. CDR1 is MDHEN, CDR2 SYDVKM, per germline. For the CDR3, the DNA is TGTGCCAGCAGTTCTTTTAAAGGTCCGGGAGCTTTCTTT. It specifies CASSSFKGPGAFF.

The V gene is TRBV4-3, the J gene TRBJ2-5, with a possible D match to TRBD2 (5 bases). The CDR3 extends over 14 amino acids. Germline CDR1 LGHNA, CDR2 YSLEER. The V end lost 1 base, the J end lost 2 bases, and 8 bases lay between the germline ends. The CDR3 reads CASSQGLAQETQYF. The CDR3 coding sequence is TGCGCCAGCAGCCAAGGCTTAGCGCAAGAGACCCAGTACTTC.